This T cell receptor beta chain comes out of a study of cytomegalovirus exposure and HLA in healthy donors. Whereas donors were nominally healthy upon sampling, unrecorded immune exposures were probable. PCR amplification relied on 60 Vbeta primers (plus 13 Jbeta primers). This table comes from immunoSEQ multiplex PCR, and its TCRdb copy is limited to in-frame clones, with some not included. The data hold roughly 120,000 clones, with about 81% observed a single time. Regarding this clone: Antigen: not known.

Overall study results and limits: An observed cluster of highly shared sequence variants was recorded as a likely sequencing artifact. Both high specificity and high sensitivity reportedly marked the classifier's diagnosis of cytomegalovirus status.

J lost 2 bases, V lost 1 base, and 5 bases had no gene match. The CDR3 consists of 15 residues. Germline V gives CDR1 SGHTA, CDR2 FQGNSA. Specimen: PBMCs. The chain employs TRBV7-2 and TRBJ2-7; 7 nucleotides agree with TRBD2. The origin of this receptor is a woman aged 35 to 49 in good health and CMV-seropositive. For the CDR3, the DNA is TGTGCCAGCAGCTTAGGAAGCGGGAAGCCCTACGAGCAGTACTTC. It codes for CASSLGSGKPYEQYF.